The source of this T cell receptor (beta chain) is a study of blood T cell repertoires in COVID-19. Across the study: From the United States, Italy and Spain came samples of acute and convalescent COVID-19. The cDNA or gDNA used as material had been derived from T cells, B-cell-depleted T cells, or PBMCs.

Source study methods: For nucleated cells, counts were estimated from reference gene primer amplification. Clones were sequenced by immunoSEQ multiplex PCR, and TCRdb holds only the in-frame ones, with some missing. V and J calls and clone size are those listed in that table; D and trimming were worked out from the DNA. The data hold more than 120,000 clones, with about 92% observed a single time. The TCR sequence derives from a human donor in a cohort sampled during active COVID-19. Sample: peripheral blood.

CDR3 protein: CAWSLLSGMGEKLFF. The CDR3 nucleotides are TGTGCCTGGAGCCTATTATCAGGGATGGGGGAAAAACTGTTTTTT. The chain has TRBV30 and TRBJ1-4, with D tentatively TRBD1 (5 bases). This CDR3 spans 15 amino acids. The V gene lost 3 bases and the J gene lost 8 bases, with 19 bases spanning the gap. CDR1 and CDR2 from the germline V gene are GTSNPN and SVGIG (reference sequence).